The source of this T cell receptor beta chain is a study of T cell repertoires in cytomegalovirus infection. Study context: Matching HLA type and CMV infection were both indicated by public TCR beta signatures.

Trimming removed 7 bases at V and 2 bases at J, with 18 bases between. CDR3 length: 15 residues. CDR1 is SEHNR and CDR2 is FQNEAQ in the germline V gene (reference sequence). TCRdb used MiXCR to reprocess the reads, holding one entry per CDR3 protein. Of about half a million distinct CDR3 sequences listed, around 35% are singletons. In its sample, this clonotype was seen a few times. The antigen remains undetermined. V is TRBV7-9 and J is TRBJ2-7, with D possibly TRBD1 on 5 matching bases. Specimen: cultured PBMCs, collected from culture after CMV antigen stimulation. The sequence was obtained from a human donor in good health (CMV status not recorded). Some clones in this sample may be carry-over from other donors' samples. CDR3: CASTFSRGGPYEQYF. The DNA of the CDR3 is TGTGCCAGCACCTTTTCAAGGGGCGGCCCCTACGAGCAGTACTTC.